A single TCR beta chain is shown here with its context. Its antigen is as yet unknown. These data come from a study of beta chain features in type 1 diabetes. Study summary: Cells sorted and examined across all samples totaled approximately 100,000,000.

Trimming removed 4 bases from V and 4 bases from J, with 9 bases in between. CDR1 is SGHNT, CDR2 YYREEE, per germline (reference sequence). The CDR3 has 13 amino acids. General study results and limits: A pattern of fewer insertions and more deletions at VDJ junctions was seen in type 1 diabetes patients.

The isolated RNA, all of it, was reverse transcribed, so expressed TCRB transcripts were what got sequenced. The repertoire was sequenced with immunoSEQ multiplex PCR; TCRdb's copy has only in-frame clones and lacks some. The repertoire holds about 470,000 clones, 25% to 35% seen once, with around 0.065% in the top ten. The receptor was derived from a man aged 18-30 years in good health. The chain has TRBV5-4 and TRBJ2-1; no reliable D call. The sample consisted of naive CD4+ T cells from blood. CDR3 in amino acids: CASSPPGYNEQFF. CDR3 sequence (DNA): TGTGCCAGCAGCCCCCCCGGTTACAATGAGCAGTTCTTC.